The clone carrying this T cell receptor (beta chain) was observed at least ten times. As yet, its antigen is unknown. CDR1 and CDR2 (germline): SGHTA, FQGNSA. CDR3 length: 14 amino acids. Between the trimmed V and J ends, which lost 5 bases and 5 bases, there was a span of 15 bases. These data belong to a study of T cell repertoires in cytomegalovirus infection. Across the study: The authors relied on CMV epitopes, both recently identified HLA-C-restricted and well-studied HLA-B-restricted. From public TCR beta signatures came an indication of both CMV infection and matching HLA type.

TCRdb redid the calling of the reads with MiXCR, one entry per CDR3 protein. Among 250,000 to 300,000 distinct CDR3 sequences listed, 22% were seen once. Study-wide points: Ex vivo responses were dominated by HLA-C-restricted CMV-specific TCR beta clonotypes. Carriage of CMV together with the relevant HLA was identifiable through cumulative public TCR beta family frequency.

The source was cultured PBMCs, collected from culture after CMV antigen stimulation. The chain uses TRBV7-2 and TRBJ1-2; weak D call: TRBD1 (5 bases). The TCR sequence derives from a human donor in good health (CMV status not recorded). Some clones in this sample may be carry-over from other donors' samples. CDR3 loop: CASSHGGGKYGYTF. CDR3 sequence (DNA): TGTGCCAGCAGCCATGGGGGGGGAAAGTATGGCTACACCTTC.